The present T cell receptor beta chain was sequenced within a study of blood T cell repertoires in COVID-19. Study at large: From T cells, B-cell-depleted T cells, or PBMCs came the material, which was cDNA or gDNA.

V dropped 4 bases and J dropped 2; count of bases not matched to a gene: 8. CDR1 is LNHDA and CDR2 is SQIVND in the germline V gene (reference sequence). The CDR3 is 16 residues long. This clone turned up a few times. Sequencing used immunoSEQ multiplex PCR; TCRdb keeps in-frame clones, though not all of them. This sample has about 190,000 clones, with 75% to 90% found just once. This chain connects TRBV19 to TRBJ2-1; 7 nucleotides agree with TRBD1. The sample consisted of peripheral blood. The TCR originated in a man aged 40-49 years with acute or convalescent COVID-19. The CDR3 coding sequence is TGTGCCAGTAGTAAACCCTACAGGGGCCCCTACAATGAGCAGTTCTTC. It is translated as CASSKPYRGPYNEQFF.